One and the same sample provided the 21 T cell receptor beta chains below, sequenced in a study of T-cell memory formation after mild COVID-19. Using its own MiXCR run on the 5' RACE reads, TCRdb lists one record per CDR3 protein. The sample gives approximately 490,000 distinct CDR3 sequences, 20% of which show up once; around 13% is in the top ten. The sequenced material came from PBMCs or a T cell subset sorted from them (not recorded which). Every receptor here comes from an adult woman who had mild COVID-19 (a few samples of this study predate the infection). Cell type and time point are not known.

This clonotype was observed a single time. The chain joins TRBV6-2 or TRBV6-3 to TRBJ2-1; the match to TRBD2 covers 8 bases. This CDR3 has 15 residues. Germline V gene data show CDR1 as MNHEY and CDR2 as SVGEGT. Losses at the gene ends were 2 bases for V and 6 bases for J; bases not matched to a gene: 6. This CDR3 is CASSYPGTRTNEQFF. CDR3 DNA sequence: TGTGCCAGCAGTTACCCCGGGACTAGAACCAATGAGCAGTTCTTC.

This chain joins TRBV5-1 and TRBJ1-1; a possible D gene is TRBD1 (6 bases). Germline CDR1 and CDR2: SGHRS and YFSETQ. Trimming took off 4 bases at V and 10 bases at J, with 17 bases between the two ends. CDR3 length: 13 residues. This CDR3 reads CASSPGQPWGAFF. The DNA for the CDR3 is TGCGCCAGCAGCCCTGGACAGCCGTGGGGAGCTTTCTTT.

The sample holds a few counts of this clonotype. The CDR3 nucleotides are TGTGCCAGCAGCGAGGCGAATAATTCACCCCTCCACTTT. This gives the protein CASSEANNSPLHF. The chain joins TRBV11-2 to TRBJ1-6; D is ambiguous. CDR1 is SGHAT and CDR2 is FQNNGV in the germline V gene. CDR3 size: 13 residues. With 5 bases removed from V and 5 bases from J, the gap between germline ends came to 7 bases.

As regards this clonotype: At one boundary the junction diverges from the germline segment, which might be a read error. This chain joins TRBV7-3 and TRBJ2-1; 14 nucleotides line up with TRBD2. This CDR3 is built from 18 residues. Germline V lookup: CDR1 SGHTA, CDR2 FQGTGA. The CDR3 loop is CSSRTSGRQTGSYNEQFF. The CDR3 DNA follows: TGTTCCAGCAGGACTAGCGGGAGGCAAACCGGGTCCTACAATGAGCAGTTCTTC.

V usage is TRBV28 and J usage is TRBJ2-5, with 12 bases that match TRBD2. V dropped 6 bases and J dropped 7; count of bases not matched to a gene: 9. The germline CDR1 and CDR2 sequences are MDHEN and SYDVKM. The CDR3 is made up of 15 amino acids. The CDR3 is CASSFALAGGVTQYF. The CDR3 DNA reads as TGTGCCAGCAGCTTTGCCCTAGCGGGAGGGGTGACCCAGTACTTC.

The chain joins TRBV5-1 to TRBJ2-2; D gene unclear. This CDR3 has 15 amino acids. Germline V lookup: CDR1 SGHRS, CDR2 YFSETQ. V lost 0 bases to trimming and J lost 2 bases, with 8 bases between them. CDR3 residues: CASSLARSNTGELFF. In nucleotides, the CDR3 is TGCGCCAGCAGCTTGGCCAGAAGCAACACCGGGGAGCTGTTTTTT.

This chain links TRBV6-2 or TRBV6-3 with TRBJ2-1; 8 nucleotides line up with TRBD2. The V gene end was trimmed by 7 bases and the J gene end by 10 bases; junction bases not matched to a gene: 12. The CDR3 is made up of 14 amino acids. Germline CDR1 and CDR2: MNHEY and SVGEGT. In DNA form, the CDR3 reads TGTGCCAGCACCCCCGGTGGACTAGCCCAGGAGCAGTTCTTC. It specifies CASTPGGLAQEQFF.

This clonotype was detected a few times. J is TRBJ2-2 and V is TRBV7-2, with a weak D call TRBD2 (6 bases). The CDR3 spans 16 residues. Germline-derived CDR1 and CDR2 are SGHTA and FQGNSA. Trimming pared 5 bases from V and 2 bases from J, leaving 15 bases between. CDR3 protein: CASSLQGTVNTGELFF. For the CDR3, the DNA is TGTGCCAGCAGCCTTCAAGGGACTGTAAACACCGGGGAGCTGTTTTTT.

The genes are TRBV29-1 and TRBJ1-5; D perhaps matches TRBD1 (5 bases). Per the germline V gene, CDR1 is SQVTM and CDR2 is ANQGSEA. The CDR3 has 15 residues. Trimming removed 0 bases from V and 4 bases from J, with 13 bases in between. This CDR3 reads CSVEDGRGGNQPQHF. CDR3 sequence (DNA): TGCAGCGTTGAAGACGGGAGGGGAGGGAATCAGCCCCAGCATTTT.

This clonotype occurred a few times. The chain carries TRBV27 and TRBJ1-5; D is undetermined. The CDR3 runs 15 residues. Germline-derived CDR1 and CDR2 are MNHEY and SMNVEV (reference sequence). With 0 bases removed from V and 3 bases from J, the gap between germline ends came to 9 bases. The CDR3 sequence: CASSLSATVNQPQHF. CDR3 nucleotide sequence: TGTGCCAGCAGTTTATCCGCGACGGTCAATCAGCCCCAGCATTTT.

The rearrangement links TRBV7-9 to TRBJ2-1; D may be TRBD2 (6 bases). Germline V lookup: CDR1 SEHNR, CDR2 FQNEAQ (reference sequence). Trimming left V 5 bases short and J 4 bases short, with 18 bases between. The CDR3 runs 16 residues. The CDR3 coding sequence is TGTGCCAGCAGCCCGGAGGGAGGTCCTTATTACAATGAGCAGTTCTTC. Its translation is CASSPEGGPYYNEQFF.

The chain employs TRBV9 and TRBJ1-5; 7 bases are shared with TRBD1. Per the germline V gene, CDR1 is SGDLS and CDR2 is YYNGEE. The ends lost 4 bases at V and 3 bases at J; junction bases unmatched: 7. This CDR3 is 15 amino acids long. CDR3 sequence (DNA): TGTGCCAGCAGCAGAAAGACAGGGTTCAATCAGCCCCAGCATTTT. Translated, it gives CASSRKTGFNQPQHF.

The CDR3 nucleotides read TGTGCCACCAGCCTCCGGACAGGGGGGACTGAAGCTTTCTTT. Its translation: CATSLRTGGTEAFF. This chain joins TRBV15 and TRBJ1-1, with 10 nucleotides matching TRBD1. This CDR3 region has 14 residues. In germline, CDR1 is LNHNV, CDR2 YYDKDF (reference sequence). Unmatched junction bases numbered 5, after V lost 5 bases and J lost 5 bases.

This clonotype was observed many times. The chain carries TRBV6-5 and TRBJ2-1; D possibly matches TRBD1 or TRBD2 (5 bases each). The V gene lost 6 bases and the J gene lost 0 bases, with 12 bases spanning the gap. CDR3 length: 15 amino acids. From germline, CDR1 is MNHEY and CDR2 SVGAGI. Here the CDR3 DNA reads TGTGCCAGCAGGTTTGGGGCGGGCTCCTACAATGAGCAGTTCTTC. Protein: CASRFGAGSYNEQFF.

This chain links TRBV10-3 with TRBJ2-1; 10 bases agree with TRBD2. Trimming took 10 bases from V and 5 from J; bases not matched to a gene: 5. This CDR3 contains 13 residues. Germline V gene sequence: CDR1 ENHRY, CDR2 SYGVKD. The CDR3 DNA is TGTGCCACCGCCGGGACTAGCGACAATGAGCAGTTCTTC. Translation: CATAGTSDNEQFF.

A few counts support this clonotype. V is TRBV13 and J is TRBJ1-1; 8 bases are a match to TRBD1. V shed 5 bases and J 5 bases; nucleotides not matched to a gene: 10. Germline lookup yields CDR1 PRHDT and CDR2 FYEKMQ (reference sequence). The length of the CDR3 is 15 residues. CDR3 sequence: CASSPDRGSETEAFF. In DNA form, the CDR3 reads TGTGCCAGCAGCCCTGACAGGGGTTCCGAGACTGAAGCTTTCTTT.

The chain links TRBV30 to TRBJ2-6; 11 bases align to TRBD1. Germline V gene data show CDR1 as GTSNPN and CDR2 as SVGIG (reference sequence). V lost 3 bases and J lost 4; bases outside the gene matches: 5. The CDR3 is made up of 16 amino acids. The CDR3 DNA reads TGTGCCTGGAGCGGACAGGGGGCGCGGGGGGCCAACGTCCTGACTTTC. Residues: CAWSGQGARGANVLTF.

This sequence joins TRBV20-1 and TRBJ2-1, with D hard to call. This CDR3 contains 11 residues. The germline CDR1 and CDR2 sequences are DFQATT and SNEGSKA (reference sequence). Trimming took off 6 bases at V and 4 bases at J, with 7 bases between the two ends. CDR3 protein: CSAGPYNEQFF. DNA of the CDR3: TGCAGTGCGGGCCCGTACAATGAGCAGTTCTTC.

This clonotype came up a few times. The chain recombines TRBV2 with TRBJ1-1, with D possibly being TRBD1 (5 bases). The V gene's germline CDR1 is SNHLY and CDR2 FYNNEI. The CDR3 spans 15 residues. Trimming pared 7 bases from V and 1 base from J, leaving 16 bases between. CDR3 amino acids: CASIRERSGNTEAFF. The CDR3 DNA follows: TGTGCCAGCATCAGGGAACGGTCAGGGAACACTGAAGCTTTCTTT.

This chain joins TRBV3-1 and TRBJ1-2; the D gene is possibly TRBD1 (5 bases). V lost 4 bases and J lost 2, with 11 bases in between. From germline, CDR1 is LGHDT and CDR2 YNNKEL (reference sequence). The CDR3 runs to 14 residues. The CDR3 DNA reads TGTGCCAGCAGCCCACGGGCAGGGAACTATGGCTACACCTTC. As protein: CASSPRAGNYGYTF.

This clonotype came up a few times. This chain uses TRBV5-1 with TRBJ1-2; 9 nucleotides align to TRBD1. The ends lost 4 bases at V and 6 bases at J; junction bases unmatched: 7. Germline CDR1 SGHRS, CDR2 YFSETQ. This CDR3 contains 14 residues. CDR3 amino acids: CASSDRDRDHGYTF. The CDR3 coding sequence is TGCGCCAGCAGCGACCGGGACAGGGACCATGGCTACACCTTC.